This T cell receptor (beta chain) was retrieved from a study of cytotoxic CD8 clonotypes in ibrutinib-treated CLL. On the study more broadly: Overall, 24 responses were partial and 2 complete; following median about 69 months, about 15 patients stayed remitted and about twelve progressed. Findings and limits, study-wide: Sustained-remission patients were sampled at one set of times and progressing patients at different ones. Public clonotypes were seen rarely and were contracted or stable on treatment.

With sequencing, the targeted depth ranged from 1 in 200,000 to 1 in 1 million T cells. Assay: immunoSEQ multiplex PCR; the TCRdb copy retains only in-frame clones and omits some. The profile shows about 92,000 clones, approximately 71% of them singletons. On this clone: Antigen specificity is unknown.

The V gene's germline CDR1 is MDHEN and CDR2 SYDVKM. The CDR3 is 18 amino acids. The V end was cut by 5 bases, the J end by 3 bases, with 25 bases between. This receptor was identified in a human donor with chronic lymphocytic leukemia. Sequenced material: PBMCs, taken after 24 months of ibrutinib treatment. The chain uses TRBV28 and TRBJ1-2; D gene uncertain. CDR3 protein: CASSVLGRSTTKYYGYTF. The CDR3 nucleotides read TGTGCCAGCAGTGTCCTCGGCAGAAGTACCACAAAATACTATGGCTACACCTTC.